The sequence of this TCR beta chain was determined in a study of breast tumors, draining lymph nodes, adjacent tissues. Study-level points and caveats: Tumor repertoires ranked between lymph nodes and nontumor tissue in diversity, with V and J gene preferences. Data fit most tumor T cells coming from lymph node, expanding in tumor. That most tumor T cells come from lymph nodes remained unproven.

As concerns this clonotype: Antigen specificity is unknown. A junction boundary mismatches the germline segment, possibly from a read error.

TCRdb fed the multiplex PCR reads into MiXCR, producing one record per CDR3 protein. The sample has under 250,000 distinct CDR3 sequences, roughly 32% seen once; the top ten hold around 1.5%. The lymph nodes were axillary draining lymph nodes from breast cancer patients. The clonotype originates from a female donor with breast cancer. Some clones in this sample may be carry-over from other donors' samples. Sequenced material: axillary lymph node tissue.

The CDR3 loop reads CASGRGLSATNEKPFF. CDR3 DNA: TGTGCCAGCGGTAGGGGCCTTTCTGCAACTAACGAAAAACCGTTTTTT. This chain joins TRBV2 and TRBJ1-4, with D possibly matching TRBD1 (5 bases). Germline V CDR1 and CDR2: SNHLY, FYNNEI. CDR3 length: 16 amino acids.